Listed below are T cell receptor beta chains from one sample, sequenced in a study of T-cell reconstitution after alpha-beta-depleted transplantation in children. Using its own MiXCR run on the PCR reads, TCRdb lists one record per CDR3 protein. Of fewer than 750,000 distinct CDR3 sequences in the sample, about 21% are singletons; the top ten hold 13% to 15%. The source material was PBMCs, mostly from graft donor cells, sampled 360 days after TCRalphabeta/CD19-depleted stem cell transplant. Source of these receptors: a boy younger than two who had a stem cell transplant for acute myeloid leukemia, so the T cells may come from the graft donor. CDR3s include the opening cysteine and the closing phenylalanine or tryptophan. Fields, in order: clone size, V gene, J gene, D gene, CDR3 protein, CDR3 DNA. The D gene is left open where the match is weak. The listing skips clone size in some rows; elsewhere it reads once, few, many or a size class.

many	TRBV29-1	TRBJ2-3	TRBD1	CSHLTGGPDTQYF	TGCAGCCATCTTACAGGGGGCCCAGATACGCAGTATTTT
few	TRBV19	TRBJ2-3	.	CASSILAEGTDTQYF	TGTGCCAGTAGTATACTGGCCGAGGGCACAGATACGCAGTATTTT
.	TRBV7-9	TRBJ2-1	.	CASSLLHNEQFF	TGTGCCAGCAGCCTTCTGCACAATGAGCAGTTCTTC
many	TRBV15	TRBJ2-3	.	CATSRDELKTDTQYF	TGTGCCACCAGCAGAGATGAGTTAAAAACAGATACGCAGTATTTT
many	TRBV20-1	TRBJ2-1	.	CSVSPGTNSYNEQFF	TGCAGTGTATCGCCCGGGACAAACTCCTACAATGAGCAGTTCTTC
many	TRBV24-1	TRBJ2-1	TRBD1	CATSDPQGTANNEQFF	TGTGCCACCAGTGATCCCCAAGGGACAGCTAACAATGAGCAGTTCTTC
few	TRBV27	TRBJ2-5	.	CASSSIGGEETQYF	TGTGCCAGCAGCTCGATTGGCGGGGAAGAGACCCAGTACTTC
few	TRBV6-1	TRBJ2-4	.	CASSETDKNIQYF	TGTGCCAGCAGTGAGACGGACAAAAACATTCAGTACTTC
many	TRBV27	TRBJ1-1	.	CASSLQGGAEAFF	TGTGCCAGCAGTTTACAAGGTGGAGCTGAAGCTTTCTTT
few	TRBV12-3/TRBV12-4	TRBJ2-2	.	CASSPKYTGELFF	TGTGCCAGCAGCCCAAAGTATACCGGGGAGCTGTTTTTT
.	TRBV12-3/TRBV12-4	TRBJ2-2	.	CASSTRYSNTGELFF	TGTGCCAGCAGCACCCGGTACAGCAACACCGGGGAGCTGTTTTTT
.	TRBV10-3	TRBJ2-1	.	CAISESKHEQFF	TGTGCCATCAGTGAGTCGAAGCATGAGCAGTTCTTC
.	TRBV6-1	TRBJ1-1	.	CASYDRLNTEAFF	TGTGCCAGTTATGACAGACTGAACACTGAAGCTTTCTTT
many	TRBV29-1	TRBJ2-1	.	CSVDGGSHYNEQFF	TGCAGCGTCGATGGGGGGAGCCACTACAATGAGCAGTTCTTC
many	TRBV6-1	TRBJ2-3	.	CASSGVGSGSTDTQYF	TGTGCCAGCAGTGGGGTCGGAAGCGGCAGCACAGATACGCAGTATTTT
many	TRBV12-3/TRBV12-4	TRBJ1-1	.	CASSPRRRSTEAFF	TGTGCCAGCAGTCCTAGGCGCCGGAGCACTGAAGCTTTCTTT
.	TRBV28	TRBJ2-5	.	CASSWAGSTTQYF	TGTGCCAGCAGTTGGGCAGGGTCAACGACCCAGTACTTC
.	TRBV11-1	TRBJ2-6	.	CASSRGPDRDSGANVLTF	TGTGCCAGCAGCCGAGGACCGGATCGGGACTCTGGGGCCAACGTCCTGACTTTC
.	TRBV20-1	TRBJ2-1	.	CSARGSGNEQFF	TGCAGTGCTAGGGGGTCGGGAAATGAGCAGTTCTTC
.	TRBV7-9	TRBJ1-1	TRBD1	CASSHRDRVNEAFF	TGTGCCAGCAGCCACCGGGACAGGGTTAATGAAGCTTTCTTT
.	TRBV12-3/TRBV12-4	TRBJ2-7	.	CASSFPSPRDGLTYEQYF	TGTGCCAGCAGTTTCCCCAGCCCCCGGGACGGATTAACCTACGAGCAGTACTTC
.	TRBV29-1	TRBJ1-2	.	CSVEWGGDYGYTF	TGCAGCGTTGAATGGGGGGGGGACTATGGCTACACCTTC
few	TRBV7-2	TRBJ2-7	TRBD2	CASSFSGGAAWEQYF	TGTGCCAGCAGCTTTAGCGGGGGGGCTGCTTGGGAGCAGTACTTC
many	TRBV15	TRBJ2-1	.	CATSTDGSYNEQFF	TGTGCCACCAGCACCGACGGCTCCTACAATGAGCAGTTCTTC
few	TRBV12-3/TRBV12-4	TRBJ1-1	TRBD1	CASSLGATGRAFF	TGTGCCAGCAGTTTAGGAGCGACAGGGCGAGCTTTCTTT
.	TRBV12-3/TRBV12-4	TRBJ2-7	TRBD1	CASSLADRAHYEQYF	TGTGCCAGCAGTTTAGCCGACAGGGCCCACTACGAGCAGTACTTC
.	TRBV20-1	TRBJ2-4	.	CSARDSQTLAKNIQYF	TGCAGTGCTAGAGATTCGCAGACCTTAGCCAAAAACATTCAGTACTTC
few	TRBV2	TRBJ1-6	TRBD1	CASNGDRGSNSPLHF	TGTGCCAGCAATGGGGACAGGGGGTCCAATTCACCCCTCCACTTT
many	TRBV20-1	TRBJ1-5	.	CSARLGSLRDQPQHF	TGCAGTGCTAGACTTGGATCGCTGCGGGATCAGCCCCAGCATTTT
many	TRBV20-1	TRBJ2-3	TRBD2	CSALGAGGPDTQYF	TGCAGTGCCCTAGGGGCGGGGGGGCCAGATACGCAGTATTTT
.	TRBV29-1	TRBJ1-1	.	CSVAPVLSNTEAFF	TGCAGCGTTGCCCCAGTTCTATCGAACACTGAAGCTTTCTTT
.	TRBV28	TRBJ2-2	.	CAGGRHTYTGELFF	TGTGCCGGTGGGCGGCACACGTACACCGGGGAGCTGTTTTTT
.	TRBV12-3/TRBV12-4	TRBJ1-4	.	CASSPRGVGNEKLFF	TGTGCCAGCAGTCCTCGTGGGGTAGGAAATGAAAAACTGTTTTTT
few	TRBV12-3/TRBV12-4	TRBJ1-2	TRBD1	CASSPSDRAGRYGYTF	TGTGCCAGCAGCCCGTCGGACAGGGCGGGAAGGTATGGCTACACCTTC
once	TRBV27	TRBJ2-2	.	CASSILGLMDTGELFF	TGTGCCAGCAGTATTCTTGGGTTGATGGACACCGGGGAGCTGTTTTTT
many	TRBV20-1	TRBJ2-5	.	CSARRRVETQYF	TGCAGTGCTAGACGGAGGGTAGAGACCCAGTACTTC
.	TRBV6-5	TRBJ1-3	.	CASSPLDLAGNTIYF	TGTGCCAGCAGCCCTCTGGACTTAGCTGGAAACACCATATATTTT
few	TRBV5-1	TRBJ2-7	TRBD1	CASVGRTGAFYEQYF	TGCGCCAGCGTCGGCCGGACAGGGGCATTCTACGAGCAGTACTTC
.	TRBV5-1	TRBJ2-7	TRBD2	CASSPGLGEQYF	TGCGCCAGCAGCCCCGGACTAGGAGAGCAGTACTTC
few	TRBV12-3/TRBV12-4	TRBJ2-3	TRBD2	CASSVLAGATDTQYF	TGTGCCAGCAGTGTCCTAGCGGGGGCAACAGATACGCAGTATTTT
once	TRBV7-2	TRBJ2-7	.	CASSLVGGTHEQYF	TGTGCCAGCAGCTTAGTAGGTGGGACCCACGAGCAGTACTTC
many	TRBV20-1	TRBJ2-1	TRBD2	CSAIQRGGIYEQFF	TGCAGTGCTATTCAGCGGGGGGGCATTTATGAGCAGTTCTTC
once	TRBV2	TRBJ2-1	TRBD2	CASSGQAGAYNEQFF	TGTGCCAGCAGTGGTCAAGCGGGGGCCTACAATGAGCAGTTCTTC
few	TRBV5-6	TRBJ2-5	.	CASSFTGSSETQYF	TGTGCCAGCAGCTTTACAGGGAGCTCAGAGACCCAGTACTTC